One sample yielded the 25 T cell receptor beta chains listed below, sequenced in a study of blood T cell repertoires in COVID-19. Libraries were prepared by immunoSEQ multiplex PCR; TCRdb keeps only in-frame clonotypes and omits some of them. The sample carries some 150,000 clones, around 79% recorded once. Sequencing was done on a sample of PBMCs or T cells enriched from blood (not recorded which). All receptors derive from a woman between 50 and 59 years old who had recovered from COVID-19.

Only one count was recorded for this clone. The gene calls are TRBV18 and TRBJ2-7; 12 bases are a match to TRBD2. Germline CDR1 is KGHSH and CDR2 is LQKENI. Trimming removed 0 bases from V and 9 bases from J; junction bases left unmatched: 6. This CDR3 comprises 15 residues. CDR3 in DNA: TGTGCCAGCTCACCACCGTCTAGCGGGAGGGCAGGGCAGTACTTC. It encodes CASSPPSSGRAGQYF.

This rearrangement joins TRBV7-2 to TRBJ1-1, with D perhaps TRBD1 (6 bases). This CDR3 contains 16 residues. Germline V lookup: CDR1 SGHTA, CDR2 FQGNSA. The V gene lost 5 bases and the J gene lost 6 bases, with 22 bases spanning the gap. The CDR3 here is CASSIGGGGRDSEAFF. The CDR3 nucleotides read TGTGCCAGCAGCATCGGTGGGGGGGGCCGGGATTCTGAAGCTTTCTTT.

The chain joins TRBV28 to TRBJ2-1; 9 positions agree with TRBD2. J was trimmed by 4 bases and V by 6 bases; bases with no gene match: 7. The CDR3 totals 15 residues. CDR1 is MDHEN, CDR2 SYDVKM, per germline. CDR3 DNA: TGTGCCAGCAGCCTAGAGGCGGGAGGGTACAATGAGCAGTTCTTC. This codes for CASSLEAGGYNEQFF.

V gene TRBV5-1 combines with J gene TRBJ2-7, with D hard to call. Germline V lookup: CDR1 SGHRS, CDR2 YFSETQ. Trimming removed 4 bases at V and 0 bases at J, with 23 bases between. The CDR3 is made up of 18 amino acids. CDR3 coding DNA: TGCGCCAGCAGCCCACGGTACCCGAACTATCCGAGCTCCTACGAGCAGTACTTC. This codes for CASSPRYPNYPSSYEQYF.

This chain connects TRBV20-1 to TRBJ2-1; 9 nucleotides agree with TRBD2. From germline, CDR1 is DFQATT and CDR2 SNEGSKA (reference sequence). V shed 6 bases, J shed 15 bases, and the junction held 6 bases outside the gene matches. The CDR3 extends over 10 amino acids. The CDR3 DNA reads TGCAGTGCGGAGCGGGGGGAGAGGTTCTTC. Its protein product is CSAERGERFF.

This clone showed up many times. This chain links TRBV28 with TRBJ2-3, with 10 bases matching TRBD2. This CDR3 comprises 16 residues. CDR1 and CDR2 (germline): MDHEN, SYDVKM. With V trimmed by 4 bases and J by 3 bases, 7 bases remained unmatched. In nucleotides, the CDR3 is TGTGCCAGCAGTTCACCGGGACTAGCGCAAACAGATACGCAGTATTTT. Translation: CASSSPGLAQTDTQYF.

This CDR3 reads CASTSLSAAPSADTQYF. CDR3 DNA: TGTGCCAGCACCTCTCTTTCAGCGGCCCCTTCAGCAGATACGCAGTATTTT. V gene TRBV5-6 combines with J gene TRBJ2-3; tentative D call: TRBD2 (5 bases). Germline V CDR1 and CDR2: SGHDT, YYEEEE. Trimming removed 6 bases from V and 4 bases from J, with 24 bases in between. The CDR3 has 17 amino acids.

In this sample, this clone turned up many times. V is TRBV12-3 or TRBV12-4 and J is TRBJ1-6; a weak D match, TRBD1 (5 bases). V was shortened by 1 base and J by 9 bases, with 7 bases between the two germline ends. This CDR3 is 13 amino acids long. DNA for the CDR3: TGTGCCAGCAGTTTAGGGGGGGTTTCACCCCTCCACTTT. Translating it yields CASSLGGVSPLHF.

The CDR3: CSVEGGGMNTEAFF. CDR3 coding DNA: TGCAGCGTTGAAGGGGGGGGCATGAACACTGAAGCTTTCTTT. The chain couples TRBV29-1 to TRBJ1-1; tentatively, D is TRBD1 (6 bases). V lost 1 base to trimming and J lost 0 bases, with 9 bases between them. Germline V gene sequence: CDR1 SQVTM, CDR2 ANQGSEA. CDR3 length: 14 residues.

V gene TRBV3-1 (or the pseudogene TRBV3-2) combines with J gene TRBJ2-2, with unresolved D. V lost 5 bases to trimming and J lost 7 bases, with 5 bases between them. Germline CDR1 is LGHDT and CDR2 is YNNKEL (reference sequence). The CDR3 extends over 11 amino acids. CDR3 nucleotides: TGTGCCAGCAGCATATTCGGGGAGCTGTTTTTT. This sequence encodes CASSIFGELFF.

The chain employs TRBV13 and TRBJ2-2; 10 positions agree with TRBD1. Germline values: CDR1 PRHDT, CDR2 FYEKMQ (reference sequence). The CDR3 loop spans 17 amino acids. Trimming cost V 5 bases and J 5 bases; bases outside gene matches: 11. The CDR3 sequence is CASSRRDRGPGTGELFF. For the CDR3, the DNA is TGTGCCAGCAGCCGCCGGGACAGGGGCCCGGGAACCGGGGAGCTGTTTTTT.

J is TRBJ2-5 and V is TRBV28; D is perhaps TRBD2 (7 bases). The CDR3 sequence is 13 residues long. V gave up 5 bases and J gave up 9 bases, with 16 bases separating them. Per germline, CDR1 MDHEN and CDR2 SYDVKM. The CDR3 DNA reads TGTGCCAGCAGTGTGACCGGGGAGGGGGCCCAGTACTTC. Its protein product is CASSVTGEGAQYF.

This clone was recorded once. V and J are TRBV6-6 and TRBJ2-7, with D tentatively TRBD1 (6 bases). V gave up 0 bases and J gave up 2 bases, with 14 bases separating them. Germline loops: CDR1 MNHNY, CDR2 SVGAGI (reference sequence). The CDR3 spans 16 residues. CDR3 DNA: TGTGCCAGCAGTTACTCGACCGGGACATGGGCCTACGAGCAGTACTTC. As protein: CASSYSTGTWAYEQYF.

The rearrangement links TRBV3-1 (or the pseudogene TRBV3-2) to TRBJ2-3; the match to TRBD2 covers 12 bases. Germline CDR1 LGHDT, CDR2 YNNKEL (reference sequence). The CDR3 has 16 residues. V dropped 0 bases and J dropped 9; count of bases not matched to a gene: 7. This CDR3 is CASSQDLLAGGITQYF. The CDR3 DNA follows: TGTGCCAGCAGCCAAGATCTGCTAGCGGGGGGGATAACGCAGTATTTT.

V gene TRBV12-5 combines with J gene TRBJ1-1; unclear D gene. The germline CDR1 and CDR2 sequences are LGHNT and FRNRAP. This CDR3 region has 13 residues. Between the trimmed V and J ends, which lost 4 bases and 3 bases, there was a span of 9 bases. The chain's CDR3 is CASGSFSYTEAFF. CDR3 DNA sequence: TGTGCTAGTGGTTCCTTTAGTTACACTGAAGCTTTCTTT.

This clone was seen more than once but under ten times. This rearrangement joins TRBV27 to TRBJ1-5; D may be TRBD1 (5 bases). CDR1 is MNHEY, CDR2 SMNVEV, per germline (reference sequence). The CDR3 is made up of 9 amino acids. V gave up 10 bases and J gave up 9 bases, with 7 bases separating them. The CDR3 reads CAIQGPQHF. DNA of the CDR3: TGTGCCATCCAGGGGCCCCAGCATTTT.

V gene TRBV27 combines with J gene TRBJ1-2, with D unresolved. The CDR3 spans 13 residues. The germline V gene has CDR1 MNHEY and CDR2 SMNVEV (reference sequence). V was pared by 5 bases and J by 7 bases, with 14 bases between. Here the CDR3 reads CASSLTLSSGYTF. In DNA, the CDR3 is TGTGCCAGCAGTCTGACACTTTCGAGTGGCTACACCTTC.

The chain employs TRBV19 and TRBJ2-7; TRBD2 might be the D (6 bases). CDR3 length: 14 residues. V was pared by 3 bases and J by 2 bases, with 11 bases between. The germline V gene has CDR1 LNHDA and CDR2 SQIVND (reference sequence). The CDR3 loop is CASSITSLTYEQYF. CDR3 DNA sequence: TGTGCCAGTAGTATTACTAGCCTCACCTACGAGCAGTACTTC.

In its sample, this clone was seen a few times. The chain carries TRBV19 and TRBJ2-3, with 10 bases identical to TRBD1. CDR1 LNHDA and CDR2 SQIVND come from the germline V gene (reference sequence). The CDR3 contains 13 residues. The trim removed 8 bases at V and 3 bases at J, leaving 2 bases unmatched. CDR3 in amino acids: CASAGQGTDTQYF. In DNA, the CDR3 is TGTGCCAGTGCGGGACAGGGGACAGATACGCAGTATTTT.

This clone showed up just a few times. The chain joins TRBV6-2 or TRBV6-3 to TRBJ1-2; D gene unclear. The CDR3 is 15 residues long. Trimming cost V 2 bases and J 7 bases, with 17 bases left between them. CDR1 is MNHEY and CDR2 is SVGEGT in the germline V gene. Written as DNA, the CDR3 is TGTGCCAGCAGTTACGTAAGGGAGGATAGAGGTGGCTACACCTTC. It translates to CASSYVREDRGGYTF.

This CDR3 is CASRDRVTYGYTF. CDR3 bases: TGTGCCAGCAGGGACAGGGTCACCTATGGCTACACCTTC. V gene TRBV28 combines with J gene TRBJ1-2; 8 nucleotides align to TRBD1. V shed 6 bases and J 4 bases; nucleotides not matched to a gene: 4. Germline-derived CDR1 and CDR2 are MDHEN and SYDVKM. The CDR3 has 13 residues.

The chain couples TRBV6-5 to TRBJ2-2; D gene unclear. V shed 6 bases and J shed 4 bases, with 3 bases lying between them. The CDR3 consists of 11 residues. Germline V gene data show CDR1 as MNHEY and CDR2 as SVGAGI. CDR3 nucleotides: TGTGCCAGCAGCTTCACCGGGGAGCTGTTTTTT. This translates into CASSFTGELFF.

The gene calls are TRBV12-5 and TRBJ1-4; TRBD1 might be the D (6 bases). CDR1 is LGHNT, CDR2 FRNRAP, per germline. V lost 3 bases and J 8 bases, leaving 16 bases between the germline ends. This CDR3 region has 15 residues. The CDR3 sequence: CASGFLGGAIEKLFF. In nucleotides, the CDR3 is TGTGCTAGTGGTTTTTTGGGGGGGGCCATAGAAAAACTGTTTTTT.

The rearrangement joins TRBV6-1 to TRBJ2-2, with 8 nucleotides matching TRBD2. With V trimmed by 4 bases and J by 0 bases, 16 bases remained unmatched. Germline V gives CDR1 MNHNS, CDR2 SASEGT. The CDR3 extends over 20 amino acids. The DNA of the CDR3 is TGTGCCAGCAGTGGGACTACCCTGAGCGGGAGTTTTTCGAACACCGGGGAGCTGTTTTTT. This gives the protein CASSGTTLSGSFSNTGELFF.

V usage is TRBV3-1 (or the pseudogene TRBV3-2) and J usage is TRBJ2-3, with 14 nucleotides matching TRBD2. Germline V CDR1 and CDR2: LGHDT, YNNKEL (reference sequence). The CDR3 is made up of 17 amino acids. V shed 4 bases and J 7 bases; nucleotides not matched to a gene: 10. CDR3 loop: CASSPEGLAGGRYTQYF. Written as DNA, the CDR3 is TGTGCCAGCAGCCCGGAAGGACTAGCGGGAGGCCGATATACGCAGTATTTT.